These 24 T cell receptor beta chains originate from one sample sequenced in a study of cytomegalovirus exposure and HLA in healthy donors. The study ran its PCR with 60 Vbeta and 13 Jbeta primers. Sequenced by immunoSEQ multiplex PCR; TCRdb stores in-frame clones only, minus some. The sample lists 100,000 or so clones; around 80% were seen once. Specimen: PBMCs. These receptors all come from a man aged 25 to 40 in good health and CMV-seropositive.

In this sample, this clone turned up a few times. The CDR3 DNA reads TGTGCCAGCAGTTTATCCCCATCGGCGGTAGATACGCAGTATTTT. Translation: CASSLSPSAVDTQYF. The gene calls are TRBV27 and TRBJ2-3; D gene unclear. The germline V gene encodes CDR1 MNHEY and CDR2 SMNVEV (reference sequence). V dropped 0 bases and J dropped 5 bases, with 12 bases sitting between them. The CDR3 is made up of 15 amino acids.

CDR3 loop: CASSPTLAGGGTDTQYF. The CDR3 DNA reads as TGTGCCAGCTCCCCGACTCTAGCGGGAGGCGGGACAGATACGCAGTATTTT. The V and J genes are TRBV18 and TRBJ2-3; 11 positions agree with TRBD2. In germline, CDR1 is KGHSH, CDR2 LQKENI. The CDR3 runs to 17 residues. J lost 3 bases, V lost 6 bases, and 11 bases had no gene match. The full variable domain, completed using reference TRBV18 and TRBJ2-3, is NAGVMQNPRHLVRRRGQEARLRCSPMKGHSHVYWYRQLPEEGLKFMVYLQKENIIDESGMPKERFSAEFPKEGPSILRIQQVVRGDSAAYFCASSPTLAGGGTDTQYFGPGTRLTVL.

The chain recombines TRBV9 with TRBJ2-1; TRBD2 agrees at 9 bases. CDR1 is SGDLS, CDR2 YYNGEE, per germline. The CDR3 length is 18 residues. The V gene end was trimmed by 0 bases and the J gene end by 6 bases; junction bases not matched to a gene: 13. The CDR3 protein is CASSVERDLAGMANEQFF. The CDR3 DNA reads TGTGCCAGCAGCGTAGAAAGAGATCTAGCGGGAATGGCCAATGAGCAGTTCTTC.

The J gene is TRBJ2-1, the V gene TRBV10-2, with D possibly being TRBD2 (6 bases). The V end was cut by 7 bases, the J end by 10 bases, with 14 bases between. The length of the CDR3 is 12 residues. Germline CDR1 is WSHSY and CDR2 is SAAADI. DNA of the CDR3: TGCGCCAGCACCCAGACTAGGGGCGAGCAGTTCTTC. Protein product: CASTQTRGEQFF.

The chain recombines TRBV27 with TRBJ1-1; TRBD1 agrees at 7 bases. The CDR3 extends over 15 amino acids. The ends lost 5 bases at V and 10 bases at J; junction bases unmatched: 16. The germline V gene has CDR1 MNHEY and CDR2 SMNVEV (reference sequence). The CDR3 DNA reads TGTGCCAGCAGTAGCCGGGACAGAGGGTATATGGGAGCTTTCTTT. This codes for CASSSRDRGYMGAFF.

This rearrangement joins TRBV6-1 to TRBJ1-6; D call uncertain. CDR1 and CDR2 (germline): MNHNS, SASEGT. CDR3 size: 17 residues. Trimming left V 0 bases short and J 0 bases short, with 9 bases between. The CDR3 is CASSEAERSSYNSPLHF. The CDR3 DNA reads as TGTGCCAGCAGTGAAGCTGAGAGGAGCTCCTATAATTCACCCCTCCACTTT.

This clone was seen just once. V is TRBV4-2 and J is TRBJ1-5, with D perhaps matching TRBD1 (6 bases). The length of the CDR3 is 15 residues. Germline V gene sequence: CDR1 LGHNA, CDR2 YNFKEQ. V lost 0 bases, J lost 2 bases, and 8 bases lay in between. The CDR3 reads CASSQERQGNQPQHF. Here the CDR3 DNA reads TGTGCCAGCAGCCAAGAGCGACAGGGCAATCAGCCCCAGCATTTT.

V gene TRBV2 combines with J gene TRBJ1-6; tentatively, D is TRBD1 (5 bases). In germline, CDR1 is SNHLY, CDR2 FYNNEI. With 6 bases removed from V and 0 bases from J, the gap between germline ends came to 9 bases. The CDR3 has 15 residues. Here the CDR3 reads CASRQESSYNSPLHF. CDR3 nucleotide sequence: TGTGCCAGCAGACAGGAAAGCTCCTATAATTCACCCCTCCACTTT.

The CDR3 DNA follows: TGTGCCAGCAGCAAAGATAAGGAACAGGGGTTTGTAGCTTTCTTT. It encodes CASSKDKEQGFVAFF. The V gene is TRBV21-1, the J gene TRBJ1-1; the table names TRBD1, a call not compared with the DNA. TRBV21-1 is annotated as a pseudogene. The CDR3 sequence is 15 residues long.

The chain carries TRBV4-2 and TRBJ2-1; 12 bases align to TRBD2. This CDR3 is built from 16 residues. J gave up 8 bases and V 1 base, and 6 bases lay outside the gene matches. From germline, CDR1 is LGHNA and CDR2 YNFKEQ. The DNA for the CDR3 is TGTGCCAGCAGCCAAGGCGGACTAGCGGGAAGCTATGAGCAGTTCTTC. Translated, it gives CASSQGGLAGSYEQFF.

The chain recombines TRBV6-1 with TRBJ2-5; 8 positions agree with TRBD1. The tail of the sequence fits TRBJ2-7 better, so the J call may be wrong. The germline V gene encodes CDR1 MNHNS and CDR2 SASEGT. This CDR3 has 14 amino acids. CDR3 sequence reads: CASSPTGVSYEQYF. The CDR3 bases are TGTGCCAGCAGCCCGACAGGGGTGTCCTACGAGCAGTACTTC.

V usage is TRBV30 and J usage is TRBJ2-7, with 9 bases aligning to TRBD1. CDR1 is GTSNPN and CDR2 is SVGIG in the germline V gene (reference sequence). The V gene end was trimmed by 3 bases and the J gene end by 6 bases; junction bases not matched to a gene: 6. The CDR3 runs to 13 residues. The CDR3 here is CAWRGTGWGEQYF. CDR3 sequence (DNA): TGTGCCTGGAGGGGGACAGGGTGGGGCGAGCAGTACTTC. Full variable domain (rest looked up from reference TRBV30 and TRBJ2-7): SQTIHQWPATLVQPVGSPLSLECTVEGTSNPNLYWYRQAAGRGLQLLFYSVGIGQISSEVPQNLSASRPQDRQFILSSKKLLLSDSGFYLCAWRGTGWGEQYFGPGTRLTVT.

The chain uses TRBV18 and TRBJ1-5; D not certain. CDR3 length: 13 amino acids. Between the trimmed V and J ends, which lost 2 bases and 4 bases, there was a span of 6 bases. CDR1 is KGHSH and CDR2 is LQKENI in the germline V gene. This CDR3 is CASSPGGNQPQHF. CDR3 coding DNA: TGTGCCAGCTCACCAGGCGGGAATCAGCCCCAGCATTTT. Based on the CDR3 plus reference TRBV18 and TRBJ1-5, the full variable domain is NAGVMQNPRHLVRRRGQEARLRCSPMKGHSHVYWYRQLPEEGLKFMVYLQKENIIDESGMPKERFSAEFPKEGPSILRIQQVVRGDSAAYFCASSPGGNQPQHFGDGTRLSIL.

J is TRBJ2-5 and V is TRBV6-1, with D maybe TRBD2 (5 bases). The CDR3 loop spans 14 amino acids. V lost 3 bases, J lost 1 base, and 9 bases lay in between. Looked up from germline, CDR1 is MNHNS and CDR2 is SASEGT. CDR3: CASSDSLAQETQYF. The CDR3, as DNA: TGTGCCAGCAGTGATTCTCTAGCCCAAGAGACCCAGTACTTC.

The chain employs TRBV5-6 and TRBJ2-5; 14 nucleotides agree with TRBD2. The CDR3 is 15 residues long. Germline V lookup: CDR1 SGHDT, CDR2 YYEEEE. Trimming removed 7 bases from V and 2 bases from J; junction bases left unmatched: 4. CDR3 coding DNA: TGTGCCAGCTGCCGACTAGCGGGAGGGCAAGAGACCCAGTACTTC. Protein product: CASCRLAGGQETQYF.

This chain uses TRBV9 with TRBJ1-3, with a weak D call TRBD1 (5 bases). This CDR3 region has 15 residues. Germline V gene data show CDR1 as SGDLS and CDR2 as YYNGEE. V was cut by 4 bases and J by 2 bases, with 13 bases left in between. The CDR3 region has the DNA TGTGCCAGCAGCCCTCTCTCAGGGACTGGAAACACCATATATTTT. Translating gives CASSPLSGTGNTIYF.

The chain links TRBV28 to TRBJ1-3; 9 bases are shared with TRBD1. CDR3 length: 18 amino acids. V lost 0 bases, J lost 1 base, and 7 bases stayed unmatched. Germline V gives CDR1 MDHEN, CDR2 SYDVKM. The chain's CDR3 is CASSLWKDRGLSGNTIYF. DNA for the CDR3: TGTGCCAGCAGTTTATGGAAGGACAGGGGACTTTCTGGAAACACCATATATTTT.

V is TRBV5-1 and J is TRBJ1-1; tentatively, D is TRBD1 (6 bases). The V and J ends lost 2 bases and 0 bases respectively, with 17 bases between them. Germline V lookup: CDR1 SGHRS, CDR2 YFSETQ. The CDR3 spans 17 residues. Here the CDR3 DNA reads TGCGCCAGCAGCTTATCGAACGGACAGTACCTGAACACTGAAGCTTTCTTT. It translates to CASSLSNGQYLNTEAFF.

The V and J genes are TRBV7-8 and TRBJ2-7, with D maybe TRBD1 (6 bases). Germline V gives CDR1 SGHVS, CDR2 FQNEAQ. Trimming stripped 6 bases from V and 4 bases from J, with 16 bases between. This CDR3 has 14 amino acids. CDR3 DNA sequence: TGTGCCAGCAGTTACGGAGGCAGGGGTTACGAGCAGTACTTC. It is translated as CASSYGGRGYEQYF.

This clone was seen more than once but under ten times. This chain uses TRBV5-1 with TRBJ1-4, with D hard to call. Trimming removed 7 bases at V and 7 bases at J, with 23 bases between. Germline lookup yields CDR1 SGHRS and CDR2 YFSETQ. The CDR3 spans 16 residues. CDR3 loop: CASAADLGSPGEKLFF. CDR3 in DNA: TGCGCCAGCGCTGCGGACCTCGGGAGCCCAGGTGAAAAACTGTTTTTT.

CDR3 sequence (DNA): TGTGCCAGCAGCCGGGGGGAAAATGAAGCTTTCTTT. It codes for CASSRGENEAFF. The chain couples TRBV2 to TRBJ1-1; tentatively, D is TRBD1 (5 bases). V was pared by 6 bases and J by 7 bases, with 12 bases between. The CDR3 covers 12 residues. CDR1 is SNHLY, CDR2 FYNNEI, per germline.

As regards this clone: The same CDR3 arises from other DNA sequences in this sample as well. The V and J genes are TRBV5-1 and TRBJ1-1; tentative D call: TRBD1 (5 bases). The germline V gene encodes CDR1 SGHRS and CDR2 YFSETQ. This CDR3 region has 13 residues. The V gene lost 1 base and the J gene lost 1 base, with 5 bases spanning the gap. The CDR3 spells CASSLQGNTEAFF. The CDR3 coding sequence is TGCGCCAGCAGCTTGCAGGGGAACACTGAAGCTTTCTTT.

This chain joins TRBV7-6 and TRBJ2-1; tentatively, D is TRBD1 (5 bases). The CDR3 loop spans 15 amino acids. The V gene's germline CDR1 is SGHVS and CDR2 FNYEAQ. The germline V and J ends were trimmed by 0 bases and 4 bases, with 10 bases remaining between them. The CDR3 here is CASSLAGGQYNEQFF. The DNA of the CDR3 is TGTGCCAGCAGCTTAGCCGGCGGACAATACAATGAGCAGTTCTTC. Full variable domain (rest looked up from reference TRBV7-6 and TRBJ2-1): GAGVSQSPRYKVTKRGQDVALRCDPISGHVSLYWYRQALGQGPEFLTYFNYEAQQDKSGLPNDRFSAERPEGSISTLTIQRTEQRDSAMYRCASSLAGGQYNEQFFGPGTRLTVL.

The V gene is TRBV7-2, the J gene TRBJ2-2; 14 bases agree with TRBD2. In germline, CDR1 is SGHTA, CDR2 FQGNSA. V lost 5 bases, J lost 9 bases, and 5 bases stayed unmatched. CDR3 length: 15 residues. This chain's CDR3 is CASSGGLAGGWELFF. The CDR3 coding sequence is TGTGCCAGCAGCGGAGGACTAGCGGGGGGCTGGGAGCTGTTTTTT. Together with reference TRBV7-2 and TRBJ2-2, the CDR3 gives the full variable domain: GAGVSQSPSNKVTEKGKDVELRCDPISGHTALYWYRQSLGQGLEFLIYFQGNSAPDKSGLPSDRFSAERTGGSVSTLTIQRTQQEDSAVYLCASSGGLAGGWELFFGEGSRLTVL.